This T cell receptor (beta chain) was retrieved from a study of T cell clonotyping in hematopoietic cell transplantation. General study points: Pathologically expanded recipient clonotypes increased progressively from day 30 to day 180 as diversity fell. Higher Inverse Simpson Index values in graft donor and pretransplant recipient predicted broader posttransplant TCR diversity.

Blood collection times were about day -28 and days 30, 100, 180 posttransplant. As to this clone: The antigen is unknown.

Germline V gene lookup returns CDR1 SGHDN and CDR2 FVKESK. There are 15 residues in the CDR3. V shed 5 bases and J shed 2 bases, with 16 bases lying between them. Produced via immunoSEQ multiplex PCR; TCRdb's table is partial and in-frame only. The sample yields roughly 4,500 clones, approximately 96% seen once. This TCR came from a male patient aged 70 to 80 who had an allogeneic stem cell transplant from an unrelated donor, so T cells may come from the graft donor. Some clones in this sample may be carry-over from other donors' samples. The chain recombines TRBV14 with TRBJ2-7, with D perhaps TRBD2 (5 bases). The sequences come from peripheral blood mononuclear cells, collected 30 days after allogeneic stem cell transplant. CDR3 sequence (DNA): TGTGCCAGCAGCGAGGTGGGAGACACAACCTACGAGCAGTACTTC. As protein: CASSEVGDTTYEQYF.